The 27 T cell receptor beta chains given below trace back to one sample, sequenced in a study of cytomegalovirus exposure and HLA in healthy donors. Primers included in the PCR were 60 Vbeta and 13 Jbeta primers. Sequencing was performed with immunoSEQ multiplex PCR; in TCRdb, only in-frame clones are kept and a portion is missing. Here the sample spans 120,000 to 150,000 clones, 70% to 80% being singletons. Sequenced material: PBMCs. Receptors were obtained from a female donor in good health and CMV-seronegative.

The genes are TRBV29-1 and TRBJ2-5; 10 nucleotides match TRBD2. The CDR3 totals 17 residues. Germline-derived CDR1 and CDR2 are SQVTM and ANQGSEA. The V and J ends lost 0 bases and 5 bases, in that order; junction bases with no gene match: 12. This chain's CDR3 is CSVEDYTSGVNRETQYF. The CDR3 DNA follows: TGCAGCGTTGAAGATTACACTAGCGGGGTTAATAGGGAGACCCAGTACTTC.

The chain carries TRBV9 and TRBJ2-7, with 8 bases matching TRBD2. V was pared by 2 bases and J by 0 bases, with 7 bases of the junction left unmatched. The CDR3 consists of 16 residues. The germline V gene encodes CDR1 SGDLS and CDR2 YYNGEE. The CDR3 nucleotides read TGTGCCAGCAGCGTTTCTCGGGGGGGGAGCTCCTACGAGCAGTACTTC. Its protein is CASSVSRGGSSYEQYF.

The CDR3 DNA is TGCGCCAGCAGCTTGGGGTTAGGACAACTCTCTGGAAACACCATATATTTT. Translating gives CASSLGLGQLSGNTIYF. The V gene is TRBV5-1, the J gene TRBJ1-3, with D possibly matching TRBD1 (5 bases). V gave up 0 bases and J gave up 0 bases, with 13 bases separating them. The CDR3 runs 17 residues. The germline CDR1 and CDR2 sequences are SGHRS and YFSETQ.

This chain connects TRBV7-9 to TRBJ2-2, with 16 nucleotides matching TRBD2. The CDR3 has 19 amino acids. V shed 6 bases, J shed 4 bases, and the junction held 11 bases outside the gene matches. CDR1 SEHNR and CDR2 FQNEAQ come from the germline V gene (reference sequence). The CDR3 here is CASRPTGTSGRAGTGELFF. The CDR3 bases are TGTGCCAGCAGACCCACCGGGACTAGCGGGAGGGCCGGCACCGGGGAGCTGTTTTTT.

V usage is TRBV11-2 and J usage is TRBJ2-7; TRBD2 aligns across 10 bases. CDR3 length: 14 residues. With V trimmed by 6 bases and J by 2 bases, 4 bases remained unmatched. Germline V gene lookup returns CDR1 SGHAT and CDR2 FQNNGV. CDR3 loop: CASRSSGGAYEQYF. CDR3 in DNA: TGTGCCAGCAGATCCAGCGGGGGGGCCTACGAGCAGTACTTC. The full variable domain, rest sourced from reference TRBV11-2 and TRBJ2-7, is EAGVAQSPRYKIIEKRQSVAFWCNPISGHATLYWYQQILGQGPKLLIQFQNNGVVDDSQLPKDRFSAERLKGVDSTLKIQPAKLEDSAVYLCASRSSGGAYEQYFGPGTRLTVT.

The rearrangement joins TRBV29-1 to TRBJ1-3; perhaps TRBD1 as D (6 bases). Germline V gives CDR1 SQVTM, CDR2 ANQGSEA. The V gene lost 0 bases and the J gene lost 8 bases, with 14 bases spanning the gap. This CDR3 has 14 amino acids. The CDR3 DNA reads TGCAGCGTTGAAGATAACAGGGCCCGGGACACCATATATTTT. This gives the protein CSVEDNRARDTIYF.

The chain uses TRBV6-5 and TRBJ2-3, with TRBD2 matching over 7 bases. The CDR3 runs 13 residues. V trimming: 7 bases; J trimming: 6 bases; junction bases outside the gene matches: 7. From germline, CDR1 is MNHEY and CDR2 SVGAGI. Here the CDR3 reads CASTGGLRDTQYF. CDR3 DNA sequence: TGTGCCAGCACGGGGGGACTTAGGGATACGCAGTATTTT.

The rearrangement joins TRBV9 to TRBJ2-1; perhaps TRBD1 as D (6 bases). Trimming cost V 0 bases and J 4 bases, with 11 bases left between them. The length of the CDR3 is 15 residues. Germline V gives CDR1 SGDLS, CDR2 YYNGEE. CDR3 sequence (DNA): TGTGCCAGCAGCGTAGCTCCAGGGGTTTACAATGAGCAGTTCTTC. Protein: CASSVAPGVYNEQFF. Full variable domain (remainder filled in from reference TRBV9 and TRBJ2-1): DSGVTQTPKHLITATGQRVTLRCSPRSGDLSVYWYQQSLDQGLQFLIQYYNGEERAKGNILERFSAQQFPDLHSELNLSSLELGDSALYFCASSVAPGVYNEQFFGPGTRLTVL.

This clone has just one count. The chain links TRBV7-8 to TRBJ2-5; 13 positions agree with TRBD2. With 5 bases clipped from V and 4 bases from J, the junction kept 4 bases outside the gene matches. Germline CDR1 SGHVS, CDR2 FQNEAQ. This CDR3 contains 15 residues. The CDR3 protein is CASSPGLAGVETQYF. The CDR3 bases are TGTGCCAGCAGCCCAGGACTAGCGGGGGTAGAGACCCAGTACTTC.

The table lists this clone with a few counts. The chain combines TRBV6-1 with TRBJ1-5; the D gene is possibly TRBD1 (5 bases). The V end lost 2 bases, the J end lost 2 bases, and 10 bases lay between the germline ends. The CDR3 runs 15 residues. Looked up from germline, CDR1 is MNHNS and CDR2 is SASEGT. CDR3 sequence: CASSEPARGNQPQHF. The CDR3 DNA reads TGTGCCAGCAGTGAACCCGCCAGGGGCAATCAGCCCCAGCATTTT.

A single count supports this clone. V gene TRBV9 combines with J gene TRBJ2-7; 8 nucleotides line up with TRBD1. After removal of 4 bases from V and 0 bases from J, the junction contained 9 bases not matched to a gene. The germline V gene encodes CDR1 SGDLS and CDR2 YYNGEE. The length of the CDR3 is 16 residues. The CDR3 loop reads CASSPLDRVASYEQYF. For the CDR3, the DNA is TGTGCCAGCAGCCCACTGGACAGGGTCGCCTCCTACGAGCAGTACTTC.

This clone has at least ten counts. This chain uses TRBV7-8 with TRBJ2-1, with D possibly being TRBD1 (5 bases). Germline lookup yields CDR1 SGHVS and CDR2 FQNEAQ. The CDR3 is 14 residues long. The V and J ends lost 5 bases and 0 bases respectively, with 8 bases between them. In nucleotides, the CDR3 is TGTGCCAGCAGCCCTAGGGGCTCCTACAATGAGCAGTTCTTC. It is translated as CASSPRGSYNEQFF. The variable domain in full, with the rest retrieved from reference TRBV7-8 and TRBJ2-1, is GAGVSQSPRYKVAKRGQDVALRCDPISGHVSLFWYQQALGQGPEFLTYFQNEAQLDKSGLPSDRFFAERPEGSVSTLKIQRTQQEDSAVYLCASSPRGSYNEQFFGPGTRLTVL.

CDR3 loop: CASRSPTSGQKTTSTDTQYF. As DNA, the CDR3 is TGCGCCAGCAGATCGCCCACTAGCGGGCAAAAAACGACTAGCACAGATACGCAGTATTTT. J is TRBJ2-3 and V is TRBV5-1; 9 nucleotides align to TRBD2. The CDR3 loop spans 20 amino acids. V lost 5 bases and J lost 0; bases outside the gene matches: 19. Germline lookup yields CDR1 SGHRS and CDR2 YFSETQ.

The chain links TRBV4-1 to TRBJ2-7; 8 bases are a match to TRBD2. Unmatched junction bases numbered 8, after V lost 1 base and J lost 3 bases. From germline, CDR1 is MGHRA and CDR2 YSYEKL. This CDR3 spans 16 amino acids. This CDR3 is CASSQGGLAADYEQYF. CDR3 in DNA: TGCGCCAGCAGCCAAGGTGGACTAGCAGCCGACTACGAGCAGTACTTC.

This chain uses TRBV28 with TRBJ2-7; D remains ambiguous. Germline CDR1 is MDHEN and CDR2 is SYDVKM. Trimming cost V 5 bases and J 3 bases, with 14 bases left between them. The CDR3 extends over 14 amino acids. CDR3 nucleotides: TGTGCCAGCAGTCCTCCGATGGGCAACTACGAGCAGTACTTC. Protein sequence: CASSPPMGNYEQYF.

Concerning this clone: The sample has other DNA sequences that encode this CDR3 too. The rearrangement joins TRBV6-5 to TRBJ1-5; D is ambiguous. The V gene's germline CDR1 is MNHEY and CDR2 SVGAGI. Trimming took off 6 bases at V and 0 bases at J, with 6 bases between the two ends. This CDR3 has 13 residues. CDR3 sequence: CASSPNSNQPQHF. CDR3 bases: TGTGCCAGCAGCCCCAATAGCAATCAGCCCCAGCATTTT.

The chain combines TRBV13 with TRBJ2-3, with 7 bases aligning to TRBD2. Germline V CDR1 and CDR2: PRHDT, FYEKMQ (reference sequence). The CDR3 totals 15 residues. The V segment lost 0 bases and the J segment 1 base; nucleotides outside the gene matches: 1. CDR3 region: CASSLGGRGTDTQYF. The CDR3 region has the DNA TGTGCCAGCAGCTTAGGGGGGAGGGGCACAGATACGCAGTATTTT.

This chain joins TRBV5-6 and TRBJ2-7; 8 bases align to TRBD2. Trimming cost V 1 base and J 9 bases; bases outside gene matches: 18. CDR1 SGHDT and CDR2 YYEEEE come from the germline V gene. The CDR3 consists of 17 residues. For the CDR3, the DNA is TGTGCCAGCAGCTTGCCCGCTGGGGCCGCCGCGGGAGGTGGGCAGTACTTC. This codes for CASSLPAGAAAGGGQYF.

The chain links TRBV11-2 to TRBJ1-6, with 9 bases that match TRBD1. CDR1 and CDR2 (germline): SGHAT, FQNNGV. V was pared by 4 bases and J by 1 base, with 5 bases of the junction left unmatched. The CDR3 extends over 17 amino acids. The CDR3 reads CASSSGTGWSYNSPLHF. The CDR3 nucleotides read TGTGCCAGCAGCTCCGGGACAGGGTGGTCCTATAATTCACCCCTCCACTTT.

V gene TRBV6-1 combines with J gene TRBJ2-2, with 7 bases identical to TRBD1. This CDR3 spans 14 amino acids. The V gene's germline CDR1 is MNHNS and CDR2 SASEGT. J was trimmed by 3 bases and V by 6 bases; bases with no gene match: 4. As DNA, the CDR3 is TGTGCCAGCAGCCCACAGGGGTACACCGGGGAGCTGTTTTTT. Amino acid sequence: CASSPQGYTGELFF.

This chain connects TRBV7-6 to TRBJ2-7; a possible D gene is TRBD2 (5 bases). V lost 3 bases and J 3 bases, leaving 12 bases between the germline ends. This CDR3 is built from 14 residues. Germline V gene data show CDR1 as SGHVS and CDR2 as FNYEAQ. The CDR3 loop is CASSFYNGVYEQYF. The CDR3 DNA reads TGTGCCAGCAGCTTCTATAACGGGGTCTACGAGCAGTACTTC. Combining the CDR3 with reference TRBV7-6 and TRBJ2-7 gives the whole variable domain GAGVSQSPRYKVTKRGQDVALRCDPISGHVSLYWYRQALGQGPEFLTYFNYEAQQDKSGLPNDRFSAERPEGSISTLTIQRTEQRDSAMYRCASSFYNGVYEQYFGPGTRLTVT.

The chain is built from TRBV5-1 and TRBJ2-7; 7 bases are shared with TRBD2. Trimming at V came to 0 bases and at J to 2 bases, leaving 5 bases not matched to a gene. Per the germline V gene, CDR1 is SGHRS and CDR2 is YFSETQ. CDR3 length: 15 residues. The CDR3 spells CASSLVPGGPYEQYF. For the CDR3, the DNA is TGCGCCAGCAGCTTGGTTCCGGGAGGCCCCTACGAGCAGTACTTC.

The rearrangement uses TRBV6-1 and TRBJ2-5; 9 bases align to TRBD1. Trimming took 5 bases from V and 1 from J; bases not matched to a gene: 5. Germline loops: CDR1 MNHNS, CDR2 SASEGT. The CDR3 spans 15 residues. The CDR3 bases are TGTGCCAGCAGTTTGGACAGGGGAAGCCAAGAGACCCAGTACTTC. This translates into CASSLDRGSQETQYF.

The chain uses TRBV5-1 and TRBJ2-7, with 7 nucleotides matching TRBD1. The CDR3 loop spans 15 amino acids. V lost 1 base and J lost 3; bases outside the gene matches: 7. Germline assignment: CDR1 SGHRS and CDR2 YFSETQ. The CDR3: CASSLLTGEIYEQYF. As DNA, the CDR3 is TGCGCCAGCAGCTTGCTCACAGGGGAGATCTACGAGCAGTACTTC.

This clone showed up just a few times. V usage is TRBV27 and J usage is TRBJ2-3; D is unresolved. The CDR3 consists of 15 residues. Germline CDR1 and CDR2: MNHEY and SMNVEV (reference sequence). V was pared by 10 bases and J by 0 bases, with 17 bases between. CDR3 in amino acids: CATLRSSSSTDTQYF. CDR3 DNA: TGTGCCACCCTAAGAAGCTCCTCTAGCACAGATACGCAGTATTTT.

The CDR3, as DNA: TGTGCCAGCAGCTTGCGACAGAACGACGCCAAAAACATTCAGTACTTC. Protein sequence: CASSLRQNDAKNIQYF. The rearrangement uses TRBV5-6 and TRBJ2-4; maybe TRBD1 (5 bases). The V gene lost 1 base and the J gene lost 1 base, with 12 bases spanning the gap. The germline V gene has CDR1 SGHDT and CDR2 YYEEEE. The CDR3 is made up of 16 amino acids.

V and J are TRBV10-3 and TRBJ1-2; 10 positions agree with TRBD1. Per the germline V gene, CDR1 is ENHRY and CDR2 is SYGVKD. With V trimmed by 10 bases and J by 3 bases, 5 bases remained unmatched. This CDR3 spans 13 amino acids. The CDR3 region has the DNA TGTGCCACCCGCGGGACAGGGGACTATGGCTACACCTTC. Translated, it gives CATRGTGDYGYTF.